A selection of T cell receptor beta chains follows, all from one sample in a study of technical replicates of blood from a few donors. Here immunoSEQ multiplex PCR was the method, and the copy in TCRdb shows in-frame clones only, minus some. The sample has about 100,000 clones; 90% to 97% are singletons. Sequenced material: T cells isolated from PBMCs. These receptors came from a human donor in good health. CDR3s include the opening cysteine and the closing phenylalanine or tryptophan. A D gene is named only where the DNA matches it firmly. Clone size appears in some rows only: once, few, many, or a class for an expanded clone.

clone_size	v_call	j_call	d_call	cdr3_nt	cdr3_aa
NA	TRBV11-3	TRBJ1-6	NA	TGTGCCAGCAGCCCGGGGGGACCCCTCCACTTT	CASSPGGPLHF
NA	TRBV27	TRBJ2-7	TRBD2	TGTGCCAGCAGTTCCCCCCAGCGGGAGGGTTCCTACGAGCAGTACTTC	CASSSPQREGSYEQYF
NA	TRBV19	TRBJ2-7	TRBD1	TGTGCCAGTAGTATAGACGGGACAGCCTCCTACGAGCAGTACTTC	CASSIDGTASYEQYF
NA	TRBV6-1	TRBJ2-1	TRBD2	TGTGCCAGCAGTATAGCGGGAGGGCCCTACAATGAGCAGTTCTTC	CASSIAGGPYNEQFF
once	TRBV9	TRBJ2-5	TRBD2	TGTGCCAGCAGCCCCCGGGGTAGCGGGGGGTTCCAAGAGACCCAGTACTTC	CASSPRGSGGFQETQYF
NA	TRBV9	TRBJ1-5	NA	TGTGCCAGCAGCAACGGGGGTAGCAATCAGCCCCAGCATTTT	CASSNGGSNQPQHF
once	TRBV6-5	TRBJ1-6	NA	TGTGCCAGCAGTAATACAGGAGCCAATAATTCACCCCTCCACTTT	CASSNTGANNSPLHF
NA	TRBV6-5	TRBJ2-2	TRBD1	TGTGCCAGCAGTTACGGGACAGGGAAGAACACCGGGGAGCTGTTTTTT	CASSYGTGKNTGELFF
NA	TRBV28	TRBJ2-1	TRBD1	TGTGCCAGCAGCTCCGGGACAGGCTACATGGGGGAGCAGTTCTTC	CASSSGTGYMGEQFF
NA	TRBV4-1	TRBJ2-7	NA	TGCGCCAGCAGCCAAGACACAGGGAAAAGGACTTACGAGCAGTACTTC	CASSQDTGKRTYEQYF
NA	TRBV4-2	TRBJ2-3	NA	TGTGCCAGCAGCCAAGAATACCTAAGCACAGATACGCAGTATTTT	CASSQEYLSTDTQYF
NA	TRBV19	TRBJ1-5	TRBD1	TGTGCCAGCGACCGTAAAGCCGGGACAGACTACAATCAGCCCCAGCATTTT	CASDRKAGTDYNQPQHF
NA	TRBV9	TRBJ2-6	TRBD1	TGTGCCAGCAGCGGGACAGGCATGTCTGGGGCCAACGTCCTGACTTTC	CASSGTGMSGANVLTF
NA	TRBV2	TRBJ2-2	TRBD2	TGTGCCAGCAGACTCGGACTAGCGGTCACCGGGGAGCTGTTTTTT	CASRLGLAVTGELFF